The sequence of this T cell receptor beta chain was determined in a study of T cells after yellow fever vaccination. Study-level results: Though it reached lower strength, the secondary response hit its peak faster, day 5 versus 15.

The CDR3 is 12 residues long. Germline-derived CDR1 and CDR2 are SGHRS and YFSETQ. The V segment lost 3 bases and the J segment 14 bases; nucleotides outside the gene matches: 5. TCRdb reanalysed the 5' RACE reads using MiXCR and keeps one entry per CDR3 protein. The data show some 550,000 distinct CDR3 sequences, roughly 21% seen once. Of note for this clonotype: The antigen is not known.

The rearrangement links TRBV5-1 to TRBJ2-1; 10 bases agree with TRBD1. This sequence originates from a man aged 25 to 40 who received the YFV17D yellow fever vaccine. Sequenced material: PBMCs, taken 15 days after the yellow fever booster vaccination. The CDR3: CASSSGDRGKFF. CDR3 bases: TGCGCCAGCAGCTCGGGGGACAGGGGAAAGTTCTTC. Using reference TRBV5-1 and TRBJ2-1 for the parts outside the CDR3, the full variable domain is KAGVTQTPRYLIKTRGQQVTLSCSPISGHRSVSWYQQTPGQGLQFLFEYFSETQRNKGNFPGRFSGRQFSNSRSEMNVSTLELGDSALYLCASSSGDRGKFFGPGTRLTVL.